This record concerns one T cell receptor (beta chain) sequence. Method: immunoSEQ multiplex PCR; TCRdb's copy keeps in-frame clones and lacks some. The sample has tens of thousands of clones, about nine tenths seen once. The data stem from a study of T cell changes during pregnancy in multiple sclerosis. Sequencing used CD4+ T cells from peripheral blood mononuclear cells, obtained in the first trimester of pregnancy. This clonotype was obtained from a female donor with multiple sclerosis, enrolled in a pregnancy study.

The CDR3 spells CASSPGGPADTQYF. CDR3 bases: TGTGCCAGCAGCCCCGGAGGGCCCGCAGATACGCAGTATTTT. This chain connects TRBV11-2 to TRBJ2-3; tentative D call: TRBD2 (6 bases). The CDR3 consists of 14 residues. V was shortened by 5 bases and J by 4 bases, with 13 bases between the two germline ends. Germline CDR1 and CDR2: SGHAT and FQNNGV. Full variable domain (remainder filled in from reference TRBV11-2 and TRBJ2-3): EAGVAQSPRYKIIEKRQSVAFWCNPISGHATLYWYQQILGQGPKLLIQFQNNGVVDDSQLPKDRFSAERLKGVDSTLKIQPAKLEDSAVYLCASSPGGPADTQYFGPGTRLTVL.